The 17 T cell receptor beta chains below were found in one sample sequenced in a study of blood T cells in healthy people across ages. Alongside a J-beta primer mix, a sample-barcoded 5' primer served in a second PCR lasting about 6 to 11 cycles. TCRdb reanalysed the 5' RACE reads using MiXCR and keeps one entry per CDR3 protein. The sample lists 660,000 or so distinct CDR3 sequences; 45% to 65% were seen once. The source material was blood. All receptors derive from a man between 60 and 70 years old in good health.

The chain joins TRBV20-1 to TRBJ2-1, with TRBD2 matching over 7 bases. The DNA matches TRBJ2-7 better at its end, which makes the J call doubtful. Germline CDR1 and CDR2: DFQATT and SNEGSKA (reference sequence). This CDR3 region has 16 residues. The CDR3 is CSARTGGANSYNEQYF. CDR3 nucleotides: TGCAGTGCTAGGACGGGGGGAGCGAACTCCTACAATGAGCAGTACTTC.

This clonotype turned up a few times. The CDR3 spells CATSDGTALTAQYF. The CDR3 DNA reads TGTGCCACCAGTGATGGGACGGCCCTGACGGCCCAGTACTTC. The chain employs TRBV24-1 and TRBJ2-7; D possibly matches TRBD1 or TRBD2 (5 bases each). The CDR3 consists of 14 residues. Trimming removed 3 bases from V and 10 bases from J, with 18 bases in between. Looked up from germline, CDR1 is KGHDR and CDR2 is SFDVKD.

The V gene is TRBV5-1, the J gene TRBJ2-5, with 7 positions matching TRBD1. After removal of 0 bases from V and 4 bases from J, the junction contained 9 bases not matched to a gene. This CDR3 has 16 amino acids. Per germline, CDR1 SGHRS and CDR2 YFSETQ. This CDR3 reads CASSLVPAGGRETQYF. CDR3 DNA sequence: TGCGCCAGCAGCTTGGTGCCCGCAGGGGGAAGAGAGACCCAGTACTTC.

The chain couples TRBV2 to TRBJ1-4; D ambiguous. Germline CDR1 reads SNHLY; CDR2 reads FYNNEI. The V end was cut by 7 bases, the J end by 5 bases, with 14 bases between. This CDR3 has 14 amino acids. CDR3 residues: CASTSLGGNEKLFF. CDR3 in DNA: TGTGCCAGCACCAGTCTGGGTGGGAATGAAAAACTGTTTTTT.

The rearrangement joins TRBV4-3 to TRBJ2-1; 9 bases fit TRBD2. CDR3 size: 15 residues. From germline, CDR1 is LGHNA and CDR2 YSLEER. The V segment lost 3 bases and the J segment 4 bases; nucleotides outside the gene matches: 4. The CDR3 nucleotides are TGCGCCAGCAGCCAGGAGACTAGCGGATACAATGAGCAGTTCTTC. It encodes CASSQETSGYNEQFF.

The rearrangement links TRBV20-1 to TRBJ2-7, with 8 bases matching TRBD1. Germline V lookup: CDR1 DFQATT, CDR2 SNEGSKA (reference sequence). V shed 3 bases and J 5 bases; nucleotides not matched to a gene: 6. The CDR3 is made up of 13 amino acids. Here the CDR3 DNA reads TGCAGTGCTAGCCGAGGACAGGGCCACGAGCAGTACTTC. Amino acids: CSASRGQGHEQYF.

This sequence joins TRBV10-3 and TRBJ2-3; no reliable D call. Germline V lookup: CDR1 ENHRY, CDR2 SYGVKD. The CDR3 length is 11 residues. Deletions cut 6 bases from V and 4 bases from J, with 5 bases between. The CDR3 here is CAIREADTQYF. CDR3 sequence (DNA): TGTGCCATCAGAGAAGCAGATACGCAGTATTTT.

This clonotype was recorded a few times. The rearrangement joins TRBV5-1 to TRBJ2-7; 9 bases match TRBD1. The CDR3 runs to 15 residues. Per the germline V gene, CDR1 is SGHRS and CDR2 is YFSETQ. Losses at the gene ends were 0 bases for V and 2 bases for J; bases not matched to a gene: 3. The CDR3 sequence is CASSLEGQGAYEQYF. The DNA for the CDR3 is TGCGCCAGCAGCTTGGAGGGACAGGGCGCCTACGAGCAGTACTTC.

The CDR3 DNA follows: TGTGCCAGCAGTGCTCCAGGGGGCGTATACAATGAGCAGTTCTTC. Translating gives CASSAPGGVYNEQFF. This chain uses TRBV25-1 with TRBJ2-1, with 8 bases lining up with TRBD1. Germline CDR1 reads MGHDK; CDR2 reads SYGVNS. The CDR3 totals 15 residues. V gave up 4 bases and J gave up 4 bases; unmatched junction bases: 6.

The genes are TRBV15 and TRBJ2-5, with D possibly matching TRBD2 (7 bases). CDR1 is LNHNV, CDR2 YYDKDF, per germline (reference sequence). Trimming took 1 base from V and 3 from J, leaving 18 bases between them. CDR3 length: 17 residues. The CDR3 is CATSRGGRGGFKETQYF. The CDR3 bases are TGTGCCACCAGCAGAGGTGGCAGGGGAGGGTTTAAAGAGACCCAGTACTTC. Full variable domain (outside the CDR3, taken from reference TRBV15 and TRBJ2-5): DAMVIQNPRYQVTQFGKPVTLSCSQTLNHNVMYWYQQKSSQAPKLLFHYYDKDFNNEADTPDNFQSRRPNTSFCFLDIRSPGLGDTAMYLCATSRGGRGGFKETQYFGPGTRLLVL.

This rearrangement joins TRBV5-1 to TRBJ2-5; 8 positions agree with TRBD1. The J call could be wrong; TRBJ2-7 is a better fit for the DNA end. Germline V CDR1 and CDR2: SGHRS, YFSETQ. The length of the CDR3 is 15 residues. CDR3 amino acids: CASSPGTGDSYEQYF. The CDR3 DNA sequence: TGCGCCAGCAGCCCCGGGACAGGAGACTCCTACGAGCAGTACTTC.

This chain links TRBV29-1 with TRBJ1-1; tentatively, D is TRBD1 (6 bases). V lost 7 bases, J lost 5 bases, and 20 bases lay in between. Per the germline V gene, CDR1 is SQVTM and CDR2 is ANQGSEA. The CDR3 runs to 14 residues. The CDR3 nucleotides are TGCAGCGGATCGAGGGGGGTTTCTTTTACTGAAGCTTTCTTT. Its translation is CSGSRGVSFTEAFF.

This clonotype has more than one count but fewer than ten. This chain links TRBV20-1 with TRBJ2-4; D may be TRBD1 or TRBD2 (6 bases each). The V gene lost 3 bases and the J gene lost 7 bases, with 10 bases spanning the gap. The CDR3 totals 12 residues. Germline values: CDR1 DFQATT, CDR2 SNEGSKA (reference sequence). CDR3 bases: TGCAGTGCTAGGGGGGGCGGGAACATTCAGTACTTC. Translation: CSARGGGNIQYF.

V and J are TRBV5-1 and TRBJ2-1, with a tentative D call TRBD1 (6 bases). The CDR3 consists of 16 residues. V was trimmed by 1 base and J by 5 bases, leaving 16 bases between them. The germline gives CDR1 SGHRS, CDR2 YFSETQ. The CDR3 loop reads CASSLIVGAAHNEQFF. CDR3 nucleotides: TGCGCCAGCAGCTTGATTGTGGGGGCTGCTCACAATGAGCAGTTCTTC.

Notes on this clonotype: Its ends do not fully match the called genes, so a read error is possible. CDR3 coding DNA: TGTGCCAGCAGCCCTCTCTCCCACGAGCAGTACTTC. It yields the protein CASSPLSHEQYF. The chain joins TRBV6-2 or TRBV6-3 to TRBJ2-7, with D hard to call. CDR1 is MNHEY, CDR2 SVGEGT, per germline. The CDR3 contains 12 residues.

This chain uses TRBV20-1 with TRBJ1-1; D is unresolved. The CDR3 sequence is 16 residues long. V lost 0 bases to trimming and J lost 5 bases, with 19 bases between them. Germline V lookup: CDR1 DFQATT, CDR2 SNEGSKA (reference sequence). The CDR3, as DNA: TGCAGTGCTAGAGATCCTGGACGCGCCCGGGCAACTGAAGCTTTCTTT. Translating gives CSARDPGRARATEAFF.

This chain joins TRBV7-2 and TRBJ1-4; TRBD1 might be the D (5 bases). Germline loops: CDR1 SGHTA, CDR2 FQGNSA. The CDR3 has 13 residues. Trimming cost V 2 bases and J 8 bases, with 9 bases left between them. DNA of the CDR3: TGTGCCAGCAGCTTAAATTGGGGGGAAAAACTGTTTTTT. It codes for CASSLNWGEKLFF.